The sequence of this T cell receptor beta chain was determined in a study of HIV-infected patients and healthy controls. The study's findings and limits: Compared with controls, mean Gini indices were significantly raised in HIV-infected repertoires, possibly indicating oligoclonality.

Reverse transcription used 450 to 550 ng RNA and constant-region primers for alpha and beta. Each of the alpha and beta chains got its own library through chain-specific third strand synthesis with indices. One entry per CDR3 protein results from TCRdb running MiXCR on the 5' RACE reads. The top ten clones hold about 18% of a sample with some 9,600 distinct CDR3 sequences, roughly a tenth of them seen once. The length of the CDR3 is 13 residues. CDR1 and CDR2 from the germline V gene are SGDLS and YYNGEE. The V end was cut by 0 bases, the J end by 4 bases, with 6 bases between. This clonotype was counted many times. The antigen remains undetermined. The repertoire came from unfractionated whole blood and reflected all unsorted peripheral T cells.

This TCR was sampled from an adult with HIV infection. The input for sequencing was blood, taken before antiretroviral therapy. The chain carries TRBV9 and TRBJ2-3; D is unresolved. CDR3 loop: CASSVEVADTQYF. CDR3 bases: TGTGCCAGCAGCGTAGAGGTCGCAGATACGCAGTATTTT.